This T cell receptor (beta chain) stems from a study of blood T cell repertoires in COVID-19 (TCRdb year 2020). About the full investigation: Samples covering the acute and convalescent phases of COVID-19 were provided by collaborators in the United States, Italy and Spain. The repertoires were made available in a free public database intended to serve as a resource for research on the immune response to SARS-CoV-2. Samples came from the ongoing ImmuneRACE study (first 160 participants) plus 1,254 subjects from 6 global collaborators. The dataset comprised deeply sampled blood TCRbeta repertoires from subjects exposed to, actively infected with, or recovered from COVID-19. The sample metadata nearly always contained a de-identified subject ID, COVID-19 status, age in years and sex. The material from the prospective study consisted of cDNA or gDNA derived from T cells, B-cell-depleted T cells, or PBMCs. Where available, HLA class I and class II types were obtained from metadata supplied by the sample provider rather than from assay-based typing.

Spanning cysteine to phenylalanine, the CDR3 consists of 14 amino acids. CDR3 DNA is the only sequence kept; it has 42 bases, read in frame from the first base. For CDR1 and CDR2, the germline V gene lists SGHRS and YFSETQ. V ends up 0 bases short and J 3 bases short, with an unmatched junction base count of 2. The immunoSEQ Assay, a bias-controlled multiplex PCR, was used to amplify TCRbeta CDR3 regions from genomic DNA. The study's own analysis went as follows. The number of nucleated cells in each sample was estimated by amplification of reference gene primers within the assay. Sequence reads were collapsed and filtered to measure the absolute abundance of every unique TCRbeta CDR3 rearrangement. For each sample, productive Simpson clonality was calculated as the square root of Simpson's diversity index across productive rearrangements. As stored in TCRdb, this immuneACCESS dataset retains in-frame rearrangements with V and J assigned. A fraction of the clones does not appear; measured against another copy, unresolved V genes explain less than half of the discrepancy, and the remainder lacks a known reason. V and J calls and clone size are copied from that table; D and trimming were computed from the DNA. A total of roughly 160,000 clones appear in this sample, roughly 87% of them only once. The ten largest clones add up to approximately 6.5% of the sample.

Note on this clone: The target of this receptor is not known. Base qualities are not recorded, but no much larger clone differs from it by a single base. Additional DNA sequences in this sample encode the identical CDR3.

In the prospective study, participants were about 18 to 95 years old, resided in approximately 25 geographic areas of the United States, and were enrolled through a virtual design. Cohort assignment in the prospective study relied on participant-reported clinical history from a screening survey and a study questionnaire. Recovered participants in ImmuneRACE Cohort 3 were defined as having two consecutive negative NP/OP PCR tests, clearance from a healthcare professional, or resolution of symptoms. Each participant in the prospective study had whole blood, serum and a nasopharyngeal or oropharyngeal swab collected by mobile phlebotomists. Additional blood draws and questionnaires over an approximately two-month period could optionally be provided by prospective study participants. Blood samples from the prospective study were shipped frozen or at room temperature prior to DNA extraction. The investigation overall reported the following: The quantity of clinical and demographic metadata differed by source and by participant and was supplied without curation.

Input material: PBMCs or T cells enriched from blood (not recorded which). This TCR was recovered from a woman aged 45-65 years who had recovered from COVID-19. This sequence uses TRBV5-1 and TRBJ2-7; a stretch of 8 junction bases matches TRBD1. Here the CDR3 is given as CASSLGGQGYEQYF. The nucleotide sequence is TGCGCCAGCAGCTTGGGAGGACAGGGCTACGAGCAGTACTTC.